One and the same sample provided the 4 T cell receptor beta chains below, sequenced in a study of response to subunit inactivated influenza vaccine. TCRdb re-analysed the RT-PCR reads in MiXCR, keeping a single row per CDR3 protein. This sample has about 530,000 distinct CDR3 sequences, with 12% found just once. The sequencing here drew on PBMCs from blood, taken on the day of vaccination. These receptors came from a man aged 50 to 60 who received an inactivated influenza vaccine.

The rearrangement uses TRBV11-2 and TRBJ2-1; 11 nucleotides match TRBD2. Germline V gene sequence: CDR1 SGHAT, CDR2 FQNNGV. With V trimmed by 2 bases and J by 6 bases, 9 bases remained unmatched. The CDR3 contains 17 residues. CDR3: CASSLRLLAGGGNEQFF. The CDR3 DNA sequence: TGTGCCAGCAGCTTACGCCTTCTAGCGGGGGGTGGCAATGAGCAGTTCTTC.

The rearrangement links TRBV28 to TRBJ1-2, with a possible D match to TRBD1 (5 bases). Germline values: CDR1 MDHEN, CDR2 SYDVKM. The CDR3 runs to 16 residues. V lost 5 bases and J lost 4, with 20 bases in between. The DNA of the CDR3 is TGTGCCAGCAGTAAGATTGGGACCCACGAGGGCTATGGCTACACCTTC. Translated: CASSKIGTHEGYGYTF.

This clonotype showed up just a few times. The chain recombines TRBV5-1 with TRBJ1-2; weak D call: TRBD1 (6 bases). Germline V lookup: CDR1 SGHRS, CDR2 YFSETQ. The CDR3 is 13 amino acids. V lost 3 bases, J lost 4 bases, and 10 bases lay in between. CDR3 nucleotide sequence: TGCGCCAGCAGCTCCGAGGACAGCTATGGCTACACCTTC. Translating it yields CASSSEDSYGYTF.

The chain combines TRBV19 with TRBJ2-7, with 7 bases aligning to TRBD2. CDR3 length equals 15 residues. The trim removed 5 bases at V and 2 bases at J, leaving 9 bases unmatched. Germline V gives CDR1 LNHDA, CDR2 SQIVND (reference sequence). CDR3 loop: CASSRSGRSTYEQYF. For the CDR3, the DNA is TGTGCCAGTAGTCGGTCCGGGAGGTCAACCTACGAGCAGTACTTC.